Presented here are 21 T cell receptor beta chains from one specimen sequenced in a study of T cell responses to AZD1222 COVID-19 vaccine (dated by TCRdb to the early 2020s). Library generation was performed with the immunoSEQ multiplex PCR assay. TCRdb stores this immuneACCESS table with in-frame sequences only. Part of the clones is absent; in the studies checked, under half of the shortfall reflects unresolved V genes, and no reason is known for the rest. This sample comprises more than 85,000 clones, 89% of them detected only once. Approximately 40% of the sample comes from the top ten. The time point label corresponds to: about 28 days (+/-7) after the second vaccine dose. The source material was peripheral blood, sampled 28 days after the second AZD1222 dose. Every receptor here comes from an adult who received the AZD1222 COVID-19 vaccine.

The chain recombines TRBV28 with TRBJ2-7; no clear D gene. Looked up from germline, CDR1 is MDHEN and CDR2 is SYDVKM. V was shortened by 2 bases and J by 0 bases, with 8 bases between the two germline ends. The CDR3 spans 14 residues. The CDR3 region has the DNA TGTGCCAGCAGTTTAATGTCAGTCTCCTACGAGCAGTACTTC. This gives the protein CASSLMSVSYEQYF.

This clone was picked up one time. The V gene is TRBV20-1, the J gene TRBJ2-7; weak D call: TRBD1 (5 bases). This CDR3 spans 11 amino acids. Germline CDR1 is DFQATT and CDR2 is SNEGSKA (reference sequence). Trimming shortened V by 2 bases and J by 6 bases, and 8 bases separated the two germline ends. The CDR3 DNA reads as TGCAGTGCTAGACGACAGTTCGAGCAGTACTTC. Encoded protein: CSARRQFEQYF.

V is TRBV28 and J is TRBJ2-1; D is ambiguous. The CDR3 consists of 11 residues. The V gene's germline CDR1 is MDHEN and CDR2 SYDVKM. Trimming cost V 4 bases and J 15 bases, with 13 bases left between them. CDR3 region: CASSSAPPRFF. In DNA form, the CDR3 reads TGTGCCAGCAGTTCTGCTCCGCCTCGGTTCTTC. Full variable domain (missing parts from reference TRBV28 and TRBJ2-1): DVKVTQSSRYLVKRTGEKVFLECVQDMDHENMFWYRQDPGLGLRLIYFSYDVKMKEKGDIPEGYSVSREKKERFSLILESASTNQTSMYLCASSSAPPRFFGPGTRLTVL.

The rearrangement uses TRBV6-4 and TRBJ2-5, with TRBD1 identical over 9 bases. This CDR3 region has 13 residues. J gave up 4 bases and V 5 bases, and 2 bases lay outside the gene matches. Germline values: CDR1 MRHNA, CDR2 SNTAGT. The CDR3 region is CASSSDRGETQYF. The CDR3 DNA reads TGTGCCAGCAGTTCGGACAGGGGAGAGACCCAGTACTTC.

The rearrangement links TRBV6-5 to TRBJ2-7; D possibly uses TRBD1 or TRBD2 (5 bases each). Germline V gene data show CDR1 as MNHEY and CDR2 as SVGAGI. CDR3 length: 15 residues. Trimming stripped 7 bases from V and 3 bases from J, with 19 bases between. The CDR3 protein is CASNSPRDGYYEQYF. The CDR3 region has the DNA TGTGCCAGCAATTCCCCCCGGGACGGATACTACGAGCAGTACTTC.

The chain uses TRBV28 and TRBJ2-7; no firm D call. CDR3 length: 11 residues. V was trimmed by 6 bases and J by 3 bases, leaving 6 bases between them. Germline lookup yields CDR1 MDHEN and CDR2 SYDVKM. The chain's CDR3 is CASRLNYEQYF. In DNA, the CDR3 is TGTGCCAGCAGATTAAACTACGAGCAGTACTTC.

The chain joins TRBV6-5 to TRBJ2-5, with D perhaps matching TRBD2 (5 bases). Trimming took off 6 bases at V and 7 bases at J, with 15 bases between the two ends. This CDR3 region has 13 residues. Germline CDR1 reads MNHEY; CDR2 reads SVGAGI. DNA for the CDR3: TGTGCCAGCAGAGAGGCTAGCCGAGGGACCCAGTACTTC. Protein sequence: CASREASRGTQYF.

This clone was detected once. The chain employs TRBV2 and TRBJ2-1; tentatively, D is TRBD1 (6 bases). This CDR3 has 14 residues. Germline assignment: CDR1 SNHLY and CDR2 FYNNEI. V was cut by 5 bases and J by 8 bases, with 16 bases left in between. CDR3 residues: CASSSLGADDEQFF. CDR3 bases: TGTGCCAGCAGTAGCTTGGGGGCCGATGATGAGCAGTTCTTC. The full variable domain, with the rest looked up from reference TRBV2 and TRBJ2-1, is EPEVTQTPSHQVTQMGQEVILRCVPISNHLYFYWYRQILGQKVEFLVSFYNNEISEKSEIFDDQFSVERPDGSNFTLKIRSTKLEDSAMYFCASSSLGADDEQFFGPGTRLTVL.

This clone was observed once. The CDR3 protein is CASSLTRSGGEKLFF. CDR3 DNA: TGTGCCAGCAGCTTGACCCGCAGTGGGGGTGAAAAACTGTTTTTT. The chain is built from TRBV5-5 and TRBJ1-4; possible D gene TRBD1, 5 bases. Germline CDR1 is SGHKS and CDR2 is YYEKEE (reference sequence). V was cut by 1 base and J by 7 bases, with 14 bases left in between. The CDR3 spans 15 residues.

J is TRBJ2-7 and V is TRBV2; no reliable D call. Trimming left V 0 bases short and J 0 bases short, with 9 bases between. The CDR3 has 15 residues. From germline, CDR1 is SNHLY and CDR2 FYNNEI. In DNA, the CDR3 is TGTGCCAGCAGTGAAGCCGGTTCGTCCTCCTACGAGCAGTACTTC. Its protein product is CASSEAGSSSYEQYF.

This chain uses TRBV5-6 with TRBJ2-7; 8 positions agree with TRBD2. Trimming at V came to 5 bases and at J to 6 bases, leaving 10 bases not matched to a gene. This CDR3 is built from 14 residues. The V gene's germline CDR1 is SGHDT and CDR2 YYEEEE. The CDR3 DNA reads as TGTGCCAGCAGACCAGCGGGAGAAGGGCCCGAGCAGTACTTC. As protein: CASRPAGEGPEQYF. The full variable domain, with the rest looked up from reference TRBV5-6 and TRBJ2-7, is DAGVTQSPTHLIKTRGQQVTLRCSPKSGHDTVSWYQQALGQGPQFIFQYYEEEERQRGNFPDRFSGHQFPNYSSELNVNALLLGDSALYLCASRPAGEGPEQYFGPGTRLTVT.

The chain combines TRBV7-9 with TRBJ1-3; tentative D call: TRBD1 (6 bases). The V end was cut by 4 bases, the J end by 0 bases, with 10 bases between. This CDR3 is 15 amino acids long. CDR1 and CDR2 (germline): SEHNR, FQNEAQ (reference sequence). The CDR3 region is CASSWGQHSGNTIYF. The CDR3 DNA reads TGTGCCAGCAGCTGGGGACAACACTCTGGAAACACCATATATTTT. Complete variable domain (other parts from reference TRBV7-9 and TRBJ1-3): DTGVSQNPRHKITKRGQNVTFRCDPISEHNRLYWYRQTLGQGPEFLTYFQNEAQLEKSRLLSDRFSAERPKGSFSTLEIQRTEQGDSAMYLCASSWGQHSGNTIYFGEGSWLTVV.

The chain employs TRBV5-6 and TRBJ1-2; a possible D gene is TRBD1 (6 bases). This CDR3 region has 15 residues. V was trimmed by 2 bases and J by 4 bases, leaving 15 bases between them. Germline V gene data show CDR1 as SGHDT and CDR2 as YYEEEE. CDR3 coding DNA: TGTGCCAGCAGCTTAGTAGGGGGATCAGCCTATGGCTACACCTTC. Translation: CASSLVGGSAYGYTF. Together with reference TRBV5-6 and TRBJ1-2, the CDR3 gives the full variable domain: DAGVTQSPTHLIKTRGQQVTLRCSPKSGHDTVSWYQQALGQGPQFIFQYYEEEERQRGNFPDRFSGHQFPNYSSELNVNALLLGDSALYLCASSLVGGSAYGYTFGSGTRLTVV.

CDR3 sequence (DNA): TGTGCCAGCAGCTTAGGAGCTTACCCCTACGAGCAGTACTTC. It translates to CASSLGAYPYEQYF. The chain is built from TRBV11-2 and TRBJ2-7; the D is unclear. The CDR3 is 14 amino acids. Trimming cost V 1 base and J 2 bases, with 9 bases left between them. Germline-derived CDR1 and CDR2 are SGHAT and FQNNGV.

The genes are TRBV7-2 and TRBJ2-5; 7 positions match TRBD1. V gave up 3 bases and J gave up 4 bases; unmatched junction bases: 5. The length of the CDR3 is 14 residues. CDR1 SGHTA and CDR2 FQGNSA come from the germline V gene. The CDR3 nucleotides read TGTGCCAGCAGCTTGAGACAGGGAACAGAGACCCAGTACTTC. This sequence encodes CASSLRQGTETQYF.

This sequence joins TRBV3-1 (or the pseudogene TRBV3-2) and TRBJ1-3; weak D call: TRBD1 (5 bases). The CDR3 totals 16 residues. Germline CDR1 reads LGHDT; CDR2 reads YNNKEL (reference sequence). V lost 0 bases to trimming and J lost 0 bases, with 9 bases between them. The CDR3 region is CASSQDAGLSGNTIYF. CDR3 nucleotides: TGTGCCAGCAGCCAAGACGCGGGGCTCTCTGGAAACACCATATATTTT.

This clone was found once. The chain employs TRBV10-3 and TRBJ2-2; 9 nucleotides agree with TRBD2. Germline-derived CDR1 and CDR2 are ENHRY and SYGVKD. With V trimmed by 3 bases and J by 4 bases, 9 bases remained unmatched. This CDR3 comprises 17 residues. In nucleotides, the CDR3 is TGTGCCATCAGTGATAGTCTAGCGGGAATCGGCACCGGGGAGCTGTTTTTT. This translates into CAISDSLAGIGTGELFF.

As DNA, the CDR3 is TGTGCCAGCAGCTTAGCGCTCGGCAGGAACACTGAAGCTTTCTTT. The encoded protein is CASSLALGRNTEAFF. V and J are TRBV11-2 and TRBJ1-1; D uncertain. CDR3 length: 15 residues. V shed 1 base and J shed 1 base, with 10 bases lying between them. Germline values: CDR1 SGHAT, CDR2 FQNNGV. Based on the CDR3 plus reference TRBV11-2 and TRBJ1-1, the full variable domain is EAGVAQSPRYKIIEKRQSVAFWCNPISGHATLYWYQQILGQGPKLLIQFQNNGVVDDSQLPKDRFSAERLKGVDSTLKIQPAKLEDSAVYLCASSLALGRNTEAFFGQGTRLTVV.

CDR3 protein: CASSIEDRVRGGQQFF. The CDR3 bases are TGTGCCAGTAGTATCGAAGACAGGGTTAGGGGAGGGCAGCAGTTCTTC. The rearrangement joins TRBV19 to TRBJ2-1, with D tentatively TRBD1 or TRBD2 (7 bases each). This CDR3 region has 16 residues. Germline V gene sequence: CDR1 LNHDA, CDR2 SQIVND (reference sequence). Between the trimmed V and J ends, which lost 3 bases and 11 bases, there was a span of 23 bases.

Comment on this clone: This sample includes further DNA sequences coding for the same CDR3. V and J are TRBV5-1 and TRBJ2-7; possible D gene TRBD1, 6 bases. V shed 4 bases and J shed 2 bases, with 10 bases lying between them. Per germline, CDR1 SGHRS and CDR2 YFSETQ. This CDR3 comprises 13 residues. CDR3 protein: CASSTGQTYEQYF. The CDR3 DNA sequence: TGCGCCAGCAGCACCGGACAGACCTACGAGCAGTACTTC.

The V call is TRBV28, the J call TRBJ1-1; D is uncertain. This CDR3 region has 12 residues. From germline, CDR1 is MDHEN and CDR2 SYDVKM. With 3 bases removed from V and 8 bases from J, the gap between germline ends came to 10 bases. The CDR3 DNA is TGTGCCAGCAGTTTGTTGTCCAGAGAAGCTTTCTTT. It is translated as CASSLLSREAFF.